These 30 T cell receptor beta chains share one sample of origin, sequenced in a study of cytomegalovirus exposure and HLA in healthy donors. The PCR was carried out with 60 Vbeta primers and 13 Jbeta primers. The assay was immunoSEQ multiplex PCR, and TCRdb's table has in-frame clones only and misses some. The top ten clones hold approximately 1.3% of a sample with about 140,000 clones, about four fifths of them seen once. The sample comprised PBMCs. The receptors here all came from a male donor in good health and CMV-seropositive.

The rearrangement joins TRBV10-3 to TRBJ2-5, with TRBD1 matching over 8 bases. V was pared by 0 bases and J by 0 bases, with 3 bases of the junction left unmatched. CDR3 size: 16 residues. Germline lookup yields CDR1 ENHRY and CDR2 SYGVKD. CDR3 protein: CAISESNRGNQETQYF. In DNA form, the CDR3 reads TGTGCCATCAGTGAGTCGAACAGGGGGAACCAAGAGACCCAGTACTTC.

This clone was seen a handful of times. CDR3 region: CASATGGETEAFF. CDR3 nucleotide sequence: TGTGCCAGTGCGACAGGGGGCGAAACTGAAGCTTTCTTT. This rearrangement joins TRBV19 to TRBJ1-1; 10 nucleotides line up with TRBD1. The V and J ends lost 8 bases and 5 bases, in that order; junction bases with no gene match: 5. Germline lookup yields CDR1 LNHDA and CDR2 SQIVND (reference sequence). CDR3 length: 13 residues. Drawing the rest from reference TRBV19 and TRBJ1-1, the complete variable domain is DGGITQSPKYLFRKEGQNVTLSCEQNLNHDAMYWYRQDPGQGLRLIYYSQIVNDFQKGDIAEGYSVSREKKESFPLTVTSAQKNPTAFYLCASATGGETEAFFGQGTRLTVV.

V gene TRBV29-1 combines with J gene TRBJ1-2, with 9 bases lining up with TRBD1. CDR1 and CDR2 from the germline V gene are SQVTM and ANQGSEA. The CDR3 is 13 residues long. Unmatched junction bases numbered 11, after V lost 7 bases and J lost 8 bases. The CDR3 reads CSAAPDRGFGYTF. CDR3 DNA sequence: TGCAGCGCCGCCCCGGACAGGGGTTTCGGCTACACCTTC.

The chain is built from TRBV10-1 and TRBJ2-7, with 7 bases lining up with TRBD1. From germline, CDR1 is WNHNN and CDR2 SYGVQD (reference sequence). V lost 7 bases, J lost 2 bases, and 14 bases stayed unmatched. The CDR3 length is 16 residues. In DNA form, the CDR3 reads TGCGCCAGCAAGTCGAGGTCCGGGACAGCGACCTACGAGCAGTACTTC. Its translation is CASKSRSGTATYEQYF.

The CDR3 coding sequence is TGTGCCAGCAGCGTAGACGGCGGGAGTGCCTACGAGCAGTACTTC. This encodes CASSVDGGSAYEQYF. The J gene is TRBJ2-7, the V gene TRBV9, with 7 bases matching TRBD2. V lost 0 bases, J lost 2 bases, and 5 bases stayed unmatched. Germline CDR1 and CDR2: SGDLS and YYNGEE. The CDR3 has 15 amino acids.

This sequence joins TRBV10-3 and TRBJ1-5, with TRBD1 as a possible D gene (5 bases). V dropped 10 bases and J dropped 3 bases, with 13 bases sitting between them. Per the germline V gene, CDR1 is ENHRY and CDR2 is SYGVKD. This CDR3 spans 13 amino acids. The CDR3 spells CATVRQTNQPQHF. The CDR3 nucleotides read TGTGCCACCGTAAGACAGACCAATCAGCCCCAGCATTTT.

The chain joins TRBV4-3 to TRBJ2-1; possibly TRBD2 for D (6 bases). Germline-derived CDR1 and CDR2 are LGHNA and YSLEER. Between the trimmed V and J ends, which lost 1 base and 7 bases, there was a span of 11 bases. The CDR3 runs 14 residues. The DNA for the CDR3 is TGCGCCAGCAGCCAAGTTGGTAGCGGTAATGAGCAGTTCTTC. Its translation is CASSQVGSGNEQFF.

The gene calls are TRBV9 and TRBJ2-2, with a weak D call TRBD2 (6 bases). The CDR3 is made up of 15 amino acids. Looked up from germline, CDR1 is SGDLS and CDR2 is YYNGEE. V was cut by 2 bases and J by 2 bases, with 10 bases left in between. Written as DNA, the CDR3 is TGTGCCAGCAGCGTGGGGGACTCTAACACCGGGGAGCTGTTTTTT. Translation gives CASSVGDSNTGELFF.

The chain joins TRBV4-3 to TRBJ1-2; D not resolved. Deletions cut 0 bases from V and 4 bases from J, with 9 bases between. The CDR3 loop spans 14 amino acids. Germline CDR1 reads LGHNA; CDR2 reads YSLEER. The CDR3 loop reads CASSQDGLLYGYTF. In DNA form, the CDR3 reads TGCGCCAGCAGCCAAGATGGGCTGCTCTATGGCTACACCTTC.

The chain has TRBV7-8 and TRBJ1-1, with no clear D. Germline lookup yields CDR1 SGHVS and CDR2 FQNEAQ. V lost 3 bases and J lost 3, with 17 bases in between. The CDR3 is 16 residues long. The CDR3 sequence: CASSFCGLCKDTEAFF. The DNA of the CDR3 is TGTGCCAGCAGCTTCTGCGGGCTTTGTAAAGACACTGAAGCTTTCTTT.

DNA of the CDR3: TGTGCCAGCAGCTCCAGGGGGATAGATACTGAAGCTTTCTTT. Residues: CASSSRGIDTEAFF. The chain employs TRBV7-3 and TRBJ1-1; 7 nucleotides line up with TRBD1. CDR3 length: 14 amino acids. Looked up from germline, CDR1 is SGHTA and CDR2 is FQGTGA. Germline trimming cut 4 bases from V and 5 bases from J; bases unmatched to any gene: 7.

V is TRBV6-5 and J is TRBJ1-1; D uncertain. The CDR3 has 13 residues. The germline V and J ends were trimmed by 2 bases and 6 bases, with 10 bases remaining between them. Germline CDR1 and CDR2: MNHEY and SVGAGI. The CDR3 is CASSYPSPPEAFF. As DNA, the CDR3 is TGTGCCAGCAGTTACCCCAGTCCCCCTGAAGCTTTCTTT.

The genes are TRBV4-2 and TRBJ1-4; D not resolved. Germline CDR1 and CDR2: LGHNA and YNFKEQ. V lost 4 bases, J lost 4 bases, and 13 bases lay in between. This CDR3 region has 15 residues. This CDR3 reads CASSLNGAGNEKLFF. CDR3 nucleotide sequence: TGTGCCAGCAGCCTCAATGGCGCGGGTAATGAAAAACTGTTTTTT.

The CDR3 region has the DNA TGTGCCATAAACCCGGCCGTTAGTAGTGCTAGCGGGAGCTCCTACAATGAGCAGTTCTTC. Amino acid sequence: CAINPAVSSASGSSYNEQFF. This chain connects TRBV10-3 to TRBJ2-1; 10 nucleotides align to TRBD2. V trimming: 9 bases; J trimming: 0 bases; junction bases outside the gene matches: 20. CDR1 is ENHRY and CDR2 is SYGVKD in the germline V gene. The CDR3 loop spans 20 amino acids.

This chain joins TRBV27 and TRBJ2-7; 9 nucleotides agree with TRBD1. Germline CDR1 reads MNHEY; CDR2 reads SMNVEV (reference sequence). The junction had 12 bases not matched to a gene; V was cut back by 2 bases and J by 4 bases. The CDR3 length is 17 residues. CDR3 bases: TGTGCCAGCAGTTTAAAGGGCGGGACAGGGTCGGCGTACGAGCAGTACTTC. It translates to CASSLKGGTGSAYEQYF.

CDR3 protein: CASSLSMGLIFYNEQFF. As DNA, the CDR3 is TGTGCCAGCAGTTTATCGATGGGACTTATATTTTACAATGAGCAGTTCTTC. This chain connects TRBV27 to TRBJ2-1, with D possibly being TRBD2 (6 bases). The CDR3 spans 17 residues. V lost 0 bases to trimming and J lost 4 bases, with 16 bases between them. Germline CDR1 reads MNHEY; CDR2 reads SMNVEV (reference sequence).

This clone was counted only a few times. The chain has TRBV19 and TRBJ2-1, with 13 nucleotides matching TRBD2. This CDR3 is built from 19 residues. The ends lost 6 bases at V and 1 base at J; junction bases unmatched: 12. Germline V gene sequence: CDR1 LNHDA, CDR2 SQIVND (reference sequence). CDR3 amino acids: CASRIKGLAGSDSYNEQFF. The CDR3 DNA reads as TGTGCCAGTAGGATCAAGGGACTAGCGGGATCGGATTCCTACAATGAGCAGTTCTTC.

This chain connects TRBV5-5 to TRBJ2-7; TRBD2 might be the D (6 bases). Per germline, CDR1 SGHKS and CDR2 YYEKEE (reference sequence). CDR3 size: 16 residues. Trimming pared 2 bases from V and 0 bases from J, leaving 15 bases between. CDR3 in DNA: TGTGCCAGCAGCTTAAGCGAGGGACTTATCTCCTACGAGCAGTACTTC. It specifies CASSLSEGLISYEQYF.

The chain combines TRBV6-1 with TRBJ1-6; the D is unclear. Germline V CDR1 and CDR2: MNHNS, SASEGT. Trimming shortened V by 2 bases and J by 9 bases, and 8 bases separated the two germline ends. There are 13 residues in the CDR3. Written as DNA, the CDR3 is TGTGCCAGCAGTGAATGGGAGAGTTCACCCCTCCACTTT. It translates to CASSEWESSPLHF.

This chain uses TRBV6-4 with TRBJ1-5; D is possibly TRBD1 (6 bases). Germline V gene sequence: CDR1 MRHNA, CDR2 SNTAGT. Trimming shortened V by 4 bases and J by 7 bases, and 26 bases separated the two germline ends. The CDR3 has 18 residues. Written as DNA, the CDR3 is TGTGCCAGCAGTGTTAGGACAGCTACCGTGATAGAGGGACAGCCCCAGCATTTT. It encodes CASSVRTATVIEGQPQHF.

The sample holds one count of this clone. The genes are TRBV2 and TRBJ2-3, with D tentatively TRBD1 (6 bases). This CDR3 has 12 residues. The germline gives CDR1 SNHLY, CDR2 FYNNEI. V lost 7 bases to trimming and J lost 6 bases, with 11 bases between them. CDR3 loop: CASNGTPDTQYF. DNA of the CDR3: TGTGCCAGCAACGGGACACCGGATACGCAGTATTTT.

The J gene is TRBJ2-7, the V gene TRBV18; D may be TRBD1 (6 bases). Between the trimmed V and J ends, which lost 6 bases and 5 bases, there was a span of 20 bases. CDR3 length: 15 amino acids. The germline gives CDR1 KGHSH, CDR2 LQKENI. Here the CDR3 DNA reads TGTGCCAGCTCCCTGGGGGCTTCCCCCCCCAACGAGCAGTACTTC. Encoded protein: CASSLGASPPNEQYF.

The CDR3 coding sequence is TGTGCCAGCAGCTCGGGGGGTCGGACCGGGGAGCTGTTTTTT. Translation gives CASSSGGRTGELFF. The chain recombines TRBV7-3 with TRBJ2-2, with TRBD2 matching 7 bases. This CDR3 contains 14 residues. V lost 4 bases to trimming and J lost 5 bases; unmatched junction nucleotides: 4. Germline CDR1 and CDR2: SGHTA and FQGTGA.

The rearrangement links TRBV19 to TRBJ1-5, with TRBD1 matching 10 bases. The CDR3 has 16 amino acids. The junction had 7 bases not matched to a gene; V was cut back by 6 bases and J by 2 bases. The germline V gene encodes CDR1 LNHDA and CDR2 SQIVND (reference sequence). In nucleotides, the CDR3 is TGTGCCAGTAGGCGACAGGGGGCTTGGCGCAATCAGCCCCAGCATTTT. It encodes CASRRQGAWRNQPQHF.

This rearrangement joins TRBV5-4 to TRBJ2-6, with 9 bases matching TRBD1. The V segment lost 4 bases and the J segment 0 bases; nucleotides outside the gene matches: 5. CDR1 and CDR2 (germline): SGHNT, YYREEE (reference sequence). The CDR3 sequence is 17 residues long. CDR3 in DNA: TGTGCCAGCAGCAGGGACAGGGCCTACTCTGGGGCCAACGTCCTGACTTTC. Its protein is CASSRDRAYSGANVLTF.

This clone was counted once. The V call is TRBV28, the J call TRBJ2-3; D is uncertain. This CDR3 is 11 amino acids long. Trimming removed 5 bases at V and 7 bases at J, with 7 bases between. Germline CDR1 is MDHEN and CDR2 is SYDVKM. The CDR3 protein is CASSRLNTQYF. The CDR3 bases are TGTGCCAGCAGTAGACTGAATACGCAGTATTTT.

This sequence joins TRBV7-6 and TRBJ2-1, with D tentatively TRBD1 (5 bases). CDR1 SGHVS and CDR2 FNYEAQ come from the germline V gene. The CDR3 runs 16 residues. The V and J ends lost 1 base and 2 bases respectively, with 12 bases between them. Here the CDR3 DNA reads TGTGCCAGCAGCTTAGAGGCAGGGCTTACCTACAATGAGCAGTTCTTC. Translated, it gives CASSLEAGLTYNEQFF.

The rearrangement joins TRBV2 to TRBJ2-1, with TRBD2 matching over 12 bases. CDR1 is SNHLY and CDR2 is FYNNEI in the germline V gene. The CDR3 loop spans 20 amino acids. V lost 5 bases to trimming and J lost 8 bases; unmatched junction nucleotides: 22. The CDR3 DNA is TGTGCCAGCAGTCCCGCATTGACTAGCGGGGGCCTGGAGGGTTCCCATGAGCAGTTCTTC. Its protein is CASSPALTSGGLEGSHEQFF.

The table lists this clone with a count of one. The junction departs from the called germline gene at one end, perhaps through a read error. V usage is TRBV7-9 and J usage is TRBJ2-5; weak D call: TRBD2 (6 bases). Germline V gene data show CDR1 as SEHNR and CDR2 as FQNEAQ (reference sequence). The CDR3 spans 17 residues. CDR3 in DNA: TGTTCCAGCAGCTTAGGACGAGGTGGGAGGCCCCAAGAGACCCAGTACTTC. Amino acids: CSSSLGRGGRPQETQYF.

The genes are TRBV28 and TRBJ1-1; D is uncertain. Trimming removed 1 base at V and 5 bases at J, with 5 bases between. The CDR3 is 12 amino acids. Germline-derived CDR1 and CDR2 are MDHEN and SYDVKM. Here the CDR3 reads CASSLLQTEAFF. The CDR3 DNA reads TGTGCCAGCAGTTTATTACAGACTGAAGCTTTCTTT.